This TCR beta chain derives from a study of cytomegalovirus exposure and HLA in healthy donors. Both 60 Vbeta primers and 13 Jbeta primers went into the PCR. The protocol was immunoSEQ multiplex PCR, while the TCRdb copy is restricted to in-frame clones and leaves out a portion. The sample yields just under 80,000 clones, of which the top ten take up 3% to 4%. The CDR3 sequence is 16 residues long. Trimming cost V 6 bases and J 2 bases; bases outside gene matches: 7. Germline V CDR1 and CDR2: SQVTM, ANQGSEA. Sequenced: PBMCs. This chain uses TRBV29-1 with TRBJ2-7, with 16 bases identical to TRBD2. This TCR came from a man between 18 and 35 years old in good health and CMV-seropositive. Here the CDR3 DNA reads TGCAGCGTGGTGGGGACTAGCGGGAGGGGTCCCTACGAGCAGTACTTC. Protein: CSVVGTSGRGPYEQYF.